This T cell receptor beta chain derives from a study of blood T cell repertoires in COVID-19. Study in general: Specimens from acute and convalescent COVID-19 originated in the United States, Italy and Spain. T cells, B-cell-depleted T cells, or PBMCs supplied cDNA or gDNA.

In germline, CDR1 is LNHNV, CDR2 YYDKDF (reference sequence). Trimming at V came to 1 base and at J to 2 bases, leaving 0 bases not matched to a gene. The CDR3 covers 15 residues. Of note for this clone: Other DNA variants within this sample encode the same CDR3.

Profiled with immunoSEQ multiplex PCR; TCRdb holds only in-frame clones, not every one. The table lists 200,000 to 250,000 clones, around nine tenths of them singletons. The sequence derives from a man aged 60 to 75 who had recovered from COVID-19. This chain links TRBV15 with TRBJ2-1; 9 nucleotides match TRBD2. The specimen sequenced was peripheral blood. The CDR3 DNA follows: TGTGCCACCAGCAGAGGCGGGGGGGCCTACAATGAGCAGTTCTTC. Its translation: CATSRGGGAYNEQFF.